This TCR beta chain was found in a study of spatial heterogeneity in lung cancer. This clonotype was counted only a few times. TCR cDNA molecules each had a unique molecular identifier. In TCRdb, the 5' RACE reads were re-called with MiXCR into one record per CDR3 protein. The profile covers around 89,000 distinct CDR3 sequences, with less than 15% appearing a single time and about two fifths taken by the ten largest. Time point denoted: sample taken at primary tumor resection. The CDR3 is 15 amino acids. Trimming shortened V by 4 bases and J by 1 base, and 13 bases separated the two germline ends. Germline CDR1 is MDHEN and CDR2 is SYDVKM.

The TCR was taken from a male donor with early-stage non-small cell lung cancer. The chain employs TRBV28 and TRBJ2-5; D is unclear. The material sequenced was PBMCs, taken at surgery. The CDR3 DNA follows: TGTGCCAGCAGTTCCCAGACGCGGACCCAAGAGACCCAGTACTTC. It encodes CASSSQTRTQETQYF.